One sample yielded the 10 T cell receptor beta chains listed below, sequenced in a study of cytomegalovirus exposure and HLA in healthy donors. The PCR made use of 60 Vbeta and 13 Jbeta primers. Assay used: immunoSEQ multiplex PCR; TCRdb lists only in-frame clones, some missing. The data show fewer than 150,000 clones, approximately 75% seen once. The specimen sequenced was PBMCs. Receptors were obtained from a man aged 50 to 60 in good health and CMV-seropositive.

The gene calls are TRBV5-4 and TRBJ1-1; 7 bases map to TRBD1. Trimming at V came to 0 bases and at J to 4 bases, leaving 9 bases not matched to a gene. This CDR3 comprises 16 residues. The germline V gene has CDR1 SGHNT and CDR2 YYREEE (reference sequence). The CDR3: CASSLAPRQGSTEAFF. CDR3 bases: TGTGCCAGCAGCTTGGCCCCTCGACAGGGTTCCACTGAAGCTTTCTTT.

CDR3 in amino acids: CASSLQGGAPYEQYF. The CDR3 coding sequence is TGTGCCAGCAGCTTACAAGGTGGGGCCCCCTACGAGCAGTACTTC. The chain joins TRBV7-2 to TRBJ2-7; tentative D call: TRBD1 (5 bases). Trimming shortened V by 2 bases and J by 2 bases, and 13 bases separated the two germline ends. Germline CDR1 is SGHTA and CDR2 is FQGNSA. This CDR3 has 15 residues.

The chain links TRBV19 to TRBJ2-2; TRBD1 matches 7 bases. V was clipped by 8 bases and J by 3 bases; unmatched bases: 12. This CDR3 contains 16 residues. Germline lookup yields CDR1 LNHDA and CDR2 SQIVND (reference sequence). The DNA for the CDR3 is TGTGCCAGTCCCGTAACGGGACAGAAATACACCGGGGAGCTGTTTTTT. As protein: CASPVTGQKYTGELFF. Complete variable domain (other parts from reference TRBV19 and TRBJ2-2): DGGITQSPKYLFRKEGQNVTLSCEQNLNHDAMYWYRQDPGQGLRLIYYSQIVNDFQKGDIAEGYSVSREKKESFPLTVTSAQKNPTAFYLCASPVTGQKYTGELFFGEGSRLTVL.

The CDR3 reads CAISGQGTDTQYF. CDR3 DNA sequence: TGTGCCATCAGTGGACAGGGGACAGATACGCAGTATTTT. This chain connects TRBV10-3 to TRBJ2-3, with TRBD1 identical over 8 bases. CDR3 length: 13 amino acids. J lost 3 bases, V lost 4 bases, and 0 bases had no gene match. The germline gives CDR1 ENHRY, CDR2 SYGVKD.

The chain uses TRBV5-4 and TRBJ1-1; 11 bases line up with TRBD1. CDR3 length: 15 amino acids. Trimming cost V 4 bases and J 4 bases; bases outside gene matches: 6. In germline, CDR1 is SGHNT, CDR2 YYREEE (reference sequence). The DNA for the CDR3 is TGTGCCAGCAGCGCGGACAGGGGGCGGGTCACTGAAGCTTTCTTT. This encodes CASSADRGRVTEAFF. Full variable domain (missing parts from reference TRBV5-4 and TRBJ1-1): ETGVTQSPTHLIKTRGQQVTLRCSSQSGHNTVSWYQQALGQGPQFIFQYYREEENGRGNFPPRFSGLQFPNYSSELNVNALELDDSALYLCASSADRGRVTEAFFGQGTRLTVV.

For the CDR3, the DNA is TGTGCCAGCACCCTTGGGAGTGCAACTAATGAAAAACTGTTTTTT. Encoded protein: CASTLGSATNEKLFF. This sequence joins TRBV7-9 and TRBJ1-4; no definite D call. Trimming took 7 bases from V and 0 from J, leaving 12 bases between them. There are 15 residues in the CDR3. Germline assignment: CDR1 SEHNR and CDR2 FQNEAQ (reference sequence).

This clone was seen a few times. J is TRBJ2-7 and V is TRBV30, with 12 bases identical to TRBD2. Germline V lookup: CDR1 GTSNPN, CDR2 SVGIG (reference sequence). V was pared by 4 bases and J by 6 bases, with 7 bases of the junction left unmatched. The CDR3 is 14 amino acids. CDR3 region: CAWNLAGGRGEQYF. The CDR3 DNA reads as TGTGCCTGGAATCTAGCGGGGGGGCGAGGCGAGCAGTACTTC.

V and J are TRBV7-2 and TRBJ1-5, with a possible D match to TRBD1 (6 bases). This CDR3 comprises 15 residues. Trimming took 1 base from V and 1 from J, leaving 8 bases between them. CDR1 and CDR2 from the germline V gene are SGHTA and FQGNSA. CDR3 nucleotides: TGTGCCAGCAGCTTAGGTGACAGGAGCAATCAGCCCCAGCATTTT. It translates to CASSLGDRSNQPQHF.

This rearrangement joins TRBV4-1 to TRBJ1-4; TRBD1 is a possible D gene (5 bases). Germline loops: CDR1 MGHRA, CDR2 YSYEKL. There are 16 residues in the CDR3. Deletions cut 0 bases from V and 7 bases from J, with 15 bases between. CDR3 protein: CASSQDKKGSGEKLFF. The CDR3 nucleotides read TGCGCCAGCAGCCAAGATAAAAAGGGGTCGGGTGAAAAACTGTTTTTT.

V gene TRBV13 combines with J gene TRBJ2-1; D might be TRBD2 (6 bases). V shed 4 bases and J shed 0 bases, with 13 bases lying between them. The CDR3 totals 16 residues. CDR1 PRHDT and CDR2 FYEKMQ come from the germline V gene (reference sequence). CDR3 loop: CASSSRPGGSYNEQFF. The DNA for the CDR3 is TGTGCCAGCAGCTCCAGGCCCGGGGGCTCCTACAATGAGCAGTTCTTC. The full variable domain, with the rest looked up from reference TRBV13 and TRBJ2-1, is AAGVIQSPRHLIKEKRETATLKCYPIPRHDTVYWYQQGPGQDPQFLISFYEKMQSDKGSIPDRFSAQQFSDYHSELNMSSLELGDSALYFCASSSRPGGSYNEQFFGPGTRLTVL.